This T cell receptor (beta chain) was sequenced for a study of cytomegalovirus exposure and HLA in healthy donors. Overall study results and limits: Researchers reported in a later analysis that a missense DCLRE1C variant was tied to TCR beta V- and J-gene trimming. Among donors in an Asian-associated ancestry cluster, a later analysis reportedly found fewer N-insertions than the roughly 680-donor mean.

Everyone who donated was a healthy bone marrow donor. This clone was picked up a small number of times. The target antigen is unknown. Germline values: CDR1 MNHEY, CDR2 SMNVEV (reference sequence). The ends were cut back, 5 bases at V and 1 base at J, with 9 bases in the middle. The CDR3 contains 14 residues. Use of 60 Vbeta and 13 Jbeta primers characterized the PCR. Sequencing was performed with immunoSEQ multiplex PCR; in TCRdb, only in-frame clones are kept and a portion is missing. The table shows about 170,000 clones, with roughly 70% occurring only once. The source of this sequence is a girl aged 10-17 years in good health and CMV-seronegative. Sequencing input: PBMCs. The chain is built from TRBV27 and TRBJ1-5; TRBD1 might be the D (5 bases). The CDR3 protein is CASSPYRSNQPQHF. The CDR3 nucleotides are TGTGCCAGCAGTCCGTACAGGAGCAATCAGCCCCAGCATTTT.